This T cell receptor beta chain was found in a study of blood T cell repertoires in COVID-19 (TCRdb year 2020). Study-level background: Collaborator samples came from the United States, Italy and Spain and covered acute and convalescent phases of COVID-19. The dataset comprised deeply sampled blood TCRbeta repertoires from subjects exposed to, actively infected with, or recovered from COVID-19. Where available, HLA class I and class II types were obtained from metadata supplied by the sample provider rather than from assay-based typing. A freely available public database, intended as a resource for researchers studying the immune response to SARS-CoV-2, is where the repertoires were released. A de-identified subject ID, COVID-19 status, age in years and sex were almost always included in the sample metadata. The material from the prospective study consisted of cDNA or gDNA derived from T cells, B-cell-depleted T cells, or PBMCs. Samples came from the ongoing ImmuneRACE study (first 160 participants) plus 1,254 subjects from 6 global collaborators.

Enrolling through a virtual design, the prospective study's participants ranged in age from roughly 18 to 90 years and lived across more than 20 United States geographic areas. In the prospective study, cohorts were assigned on the basis of participant-reported clinical history obtained from a screening survey and a study questionnaire. ImmuneRACE Cohort 3 recovered participants were defined by two consecutive negative NP/OP PCR tests, healthcare professional clearance, or symptom resolution. Each participant in the prospective study had whole blood, serum and a nasopharyngeal or oropharyngeal swab collected by mobile phlebotomists. Participants in the prospective study had the option to provide additional blood draws and questionnaires over a roughly 2-month period. Before DNA extraction, blood samples from the prospective study were shipped at room temperature or frozen. Overall study results and their limits: How much clinical and demographic metadata was included differed by source and by participant, and the metadata was provided uncurated.

TCRbeta CDR3 regions were amplified from genomic DNA by means of the immunoSEQ Assay, a bias-controlled multiplex PCR. Turning to the authors' computational methods: Within the assay, amplification of reference gene primers was used to estimate how many nucleated cells each sample contained. To quantify the absolute abundance of each unique TCRbeta CDR3 rearrangement, sequence reads were collapsed and filtered. For each sample, productive Simpson clonality was calculated as the square root of Simpson's diversity index across productive rearrangements. TCRdb obtained this table from immuneACCESS and retained in-frame rearrangements with V and J assigned. These tables miss some clones; where compared with another copy, unresolved V genes account for less than half of the shortfall, and the remainder is unexplained. V and J calls and clone size are as listed in that table; D and trimming were resolved from the DNA. Counted in this sample were approximately 300,000 clones; roughly nine tenths of them appeared once. The ten largest make up 15% to 20% of the sample.

To note about this clone: The clone's antigen remains unknown. Qualities for individual bases were not recorded, and no much larger clone is one base off.

This clonotype originated in a woman in her thirties who had recovered from COVID-19. The sequenced material came from PBMCs or T cells enriched from blood (not recorded which).

The CDR3 loop reads CASSMGQGVISYEQYF. The DNA sequence follows: TGTGCCAGCAGCATGGGACAGGGGGTCATCTCCTACGAGCAGTACTTC. Recombination connected TRBV5-4 to TRBJ2-7; TRBD1 matches 11 bases in the middle. Relative to germline, V is missing 4 bases and J is missing 0 bases, with 6 bases of the junction outside any gene match. The CDR3 numbers 16 residues from cysteine through phenylalanine. Only the CDR3 region is kept as DNA, spanning 48 bases read in frame from base 1. The germline V gene (reference sequence) yields SGHNT for CDR1 and YYREEE for CDR2.